A single sample gave rise to the 23 T cell receptor beta chains below, sequenced in a study of response to subunit inactivated influenza vaccine. A single record per CDR3 protein comes from TCRdb applying MiXCR to the RT-PCR reads. The sample lists 500,000 to 650,000 distinct CDR3 sequences; under 9% were seen once. Here the sequenced sample was PBMCs from blood, taken about 24 months after vaccination. The source is a man aged 45 to 75 who received an inactivated influenza vaccine.

This clonotype was seen a handful of times. The V call is TRBV5-1, the J call TRBJ1-2, with D possibly TRBD1 on 6 matching bases. V was trimmed by 0 bases and J by 2 bases, leaving 11 bases between them. CDR3 length equals 15 residues. Germline assignment: CDR1 SGHRS and CDR2 YFSETQ. The CDR3 protein is CASSLAVQGNYGYTF. CDR3 DNA sequence: TGCGCCAGCAGCTTGGCTGTGCAGGGGAACTATGGCTACACCTTC.

This clonotype was detected a few times. The V gene is TRBV5-5, the J gene TRBJ2-3; D uncertain. CDR3 length: 15 residues. Germline loops: CDR1 SGHKS, CDR2 YYEKEE (reference sequence). Trimming cost V 0 bases and J 2 bases, with 10 bases left between them. In nucleotides, the CDR3 is TGTGCCAGCAGCTTGGGAACGACGGCCACAGATACGCAGTATTTT. Encoded protein: CASSLGTTATDTQYF.

A note on this clonotype: A much bigger clone sits one base away, suggesting this may be a read error. This chain connects TRBV7-9 to TRBJ2-3, with 7 nucleotides matching TRBD1. CDR1 is SEHNR, CDR2 FQNEAQ, per germline (reference sequence). With 5 bases clipped from V and 1 base from J, the junction kept 6 bases outside the gene matches. The CDR3 covers 15 residues. The CDR3 DNA reads as TGTGCCAGCAGCACCGGGACAGCTGGCACAGATACGCAGTATTTT. Protein: CASSTGTAGTDTQYF.

CDR3 residues: CASSLGGVTNEAFF. CDR3 nucleotides: TGTGCCAGCAGTCTAGGGGGCGTTACGAATGAAGCTTTCTTT. V is TRBV12-3 or TRBV12-4 and J is TRBJ1-1, with 7 bases lining up with TRBD1. The CDR3 extends over 14 amino acids. Germline trimming cut 5 bases from V and 7 bases from J; bases unmatched to any gene: 10.

This clonotype was picked up a small number of times. The chain links TRBV19 to TRBJ2-6, with TRBD1 matching over 7 bases. Germline assignment: CDR1 LNHDA and CDR2 SQIVND (reference sequence). This CDR3 comprises 16 residues. V lost 6 bases to trimming and J lost 4 bases; unmatched junction nucleotides: 9. DNA for the CDR3: TGTGCCAGTAGGCATGGACAGGTGGCCGGGGCCAACGTCCTGACTTTC. The encoded protein is CASRHGQVAGANVLTF.

DNA for the CDR3: TGCGCCAGCAGTCATCAGAGTCGGTCCTGGACCCAGTACTTC. Translated: CASSHQSRSWTQYF. The rearrangement joins TRBV23-1 to TRBJ2-5; D not resolved. TRBV23-1 counts as an open reading frame of uncertain function. Trimming cost V 3 bases and J 7 bases, with 15 bases left between them. The CDR3 consists of 14 residues.

J is TRBJ2-1 and V is TRBV20-1; 8 nucleotides align to TRBD2. Germline lookup yields CDR1 DFQATT and CDR2 SNEGSKA (reference sequence). Trimming removed 1 base from V and 6 bases from J; junction bases left unmatched: 11. The CDR3 contains 16 residues. The CDR3 loop is CSARATGTRGGNEQFF. The CDR3 DNA reads as TGCAGTGCTAGAGCGACCGGGACTAGGGGCGGCAATGAGCAGTTCTTC.

This clonotype has ten or more counts. V is TRBV11-2 and J is TRBJ1-2; possible D gene TRBD1, 5 bases. There are 14 residues in the CDR3. The V gene lost 1 base and the J gene lost 3 bases, with 9 bases spanning the gap. Germline CDR1 SGHAT, CDR2 FQNNGV. CDR3 amino acids: CASSLVGTDYGYTF. DNA for the CDR3: TGTGCCAGCAGCTTAGTAGGGACTGACTATGGCTACACCTTC.

A few counts support this clonotype. The CDR3: CASSQGTSYQETQYF. The CDR3 DNA follows: TGTGCCAGCAGCCAGGGAACTTCGTACCAAGAGACCCAGTACTTC. V gene TRBV4-2 combines with J gene TRBJ2-5, with no clear D. Germline V gene data show CDR1 as LGHNA and CDR2 as YNFKEQ. Trimming removed 3 bases at V and 0 bases at J, with 11 bases between. The CDR3 is made up of 15 amino acids.

This clonotype has at least ten counts. V is TRBV4-1 and J is TRBJ2-3; 10 bases agree with TRBD1. Trimming removed 2 bases from V and 4 bases from J; junction bases left unmatched: 3. Germline CDR1 reads MGHRA; CDR2 reads YSYEKL. CDR3 length equals 15 residues. For the CDR3, the DNA is TGCGCCAGCAGCCAACTAGGGACAGGGGCAGATACGCAGTATTTT. It is translated as CASSQLGTGADTQYF.

The chain has TRBV10-3 and TRBJ2-3, with TRBD2 as a possible D gene (5 bases). The CDR3 is 15 residues long. The germline gives CDR1 ENHRY, CDR2 SYGVKD. The V gene lost 3 bases and the J gene lost 0 bases, with 10 bases spanning the gap. CDR3 region: CAISDGWTSTDTQYF. For the CDR3, the DNA is TGTGCCATCAGTGATGGCTGGACTAGCACAGATACGCAGTATTTT.

The chain employs TRBV27 and TRBJ2-3; D may match TRBD1 or TRBD2 (5 bases each). The CDR3 is 14 residues long. Germline assignment: CDR1 MNHEY and CDR2 SMNVEV (reference sequence). V lost 9 bases and J 5 bases, leaving 18 bases between the germline ends. The CDR3 nucleotides read TGTGCCAGTTCACGGGACCCCCGCGGAGATACGCAGTATTTT. Residues: CASSRDPRGDTQYF.

This clonotype was detected only a few times. V usage is TRBV6-5 and J usage is TRBJ1-3, with D possibly being TRBD1 (5 bases). The CDR3 sequence is 15 residues long. Germline CDR1 MNHEY, CDR2 SVGAGI. V was trimmed by 4 bases and J by 2 bases, leaving 12 bases between them. The CDR3 bases are TGTGCCAGCAGTTCGCTCAGCAGGGCTGGAAACACCATATATTTT. It is translated as CASSSLSRAGNTIYF.

This clonotype has at least ten counts. The V call is TRBV7-9, the J call TRBJ1-4; 7 bases are shared with TRBD1. CDR1 is SEHNR and CDR2 is FQNEAQ in the germline V gene (reference sequence). The CDR3 spans 15 residues. V shed 4 bases, J shed 7 bases, and the junction held 9 bases outside the gene matches. The CDR3 region is CASSSDRQFSEKLFF. The CDR3 region has the DNA TGTGCCAGCAGCTCGGACAGGCAGTTCAGTGAAAAACTGTTTTTT.

This clonotype came up many times. One end of the junction varies from germline; a read error may be responsible. This chain uses TRBV5-1 with TRBJ1-1; D is undetermined. The CDR3 totals 13 residues. Germline CDR1 is SGHRS and CDR2 is YFSETQ. CDR3 coding DNA: TGTGCCAGCAGCTCCCAGCTGAACACTGAAGCTTTCTTT. This codes for CASSSQLNTEAFF.

This clonotype occurred a few times. The rearrangement uses TRBV5-1 and TRBJ2-7; no firm D call. The CDR3 extends over 15 amino acids. V was trimmed by 1 base and J by 9 bases, leaving 20 bases between them. Germline CDR1 and CDR2: SGHRS and YFSETQ. CDR3 in amino acids: CASSLITEDLSGQYF. CDR3 bases: TGCGCCAGCAGCTTGATTACTGAAGACCTTTCCGGGCAGTACTTC. The variable domain in full, completed from reference TRBV5-1 and TRBJ2-7, reads KAGVTQTPRYLIKTRGQQVTLSCSPISGHRSVSWYQQTPGQGLQFLFEYFSETQRNKGNFPGRFSGRQFSNSRSEMNVSTLELGDSALYLCASSLITEDLSGQYFGPGTRLTVT.

This clonotype was detected only a few times. This rearrangement joins TRBV30 to TRBJ1-3, with a weak D call TRBD1 (6 bases). The V gene lost 8 bases and the J gene lost 0 bases, with 11 bases spanning the gap. Germline CDR1 is GTSNPN and CDR2 is SVGIG (reference sequence). The length of the CDR3 is 13 residues. The DNA of the CDR3 is TGTGCCCGACAGGTTCACTCTGGAAACACCATATATTTT. Amino acids: CARQVHSGNTIYF.

The V gene is TRBV4-2, the J gene TRBJ2-7, with D possibly matching TRBD1 (5 bases). CDR1 and CDR2 (germline): LGHNA, YNFKEQ. CDR3 length: 14 amino acids. CDR3 protein: CACSPGREFYEQYF. The CDR3 region has the DNA TGTGCATGCAGCCCAGGCAGGGAATTCTACGAGCAGTACTTC.

This chain connects TRBV6-2 or TRBV6-3 to TRBJ1-5, with unresolved D. In germline, CDR1 is MNHEY, CDR2 SVGEGT. CDR3 length: 13 amino acids. V lost 7 bases and J lost 9, with 16 bases in between. The CDR3 region is CASKEGGIRPQHF. The CDR3 nucleotides read TGTGCCAGCAAGGAGGGAGGGATCCGGCCCCAGCATTTT.

The table lists this clonotype with a few counts. The chain has TRBV27 and TRBJ2-7; TRBD2 agrees at 8 bases. CDR1 and CDR2 from the germline V gene are MNHEY and SMNVEV (reference sequence). The CDR3 extends over 14 amino acids. V was pared by 5 bases and J by 3 bases, with 6 bases of the junction left unmatched. CDR3 region: CASSHPGLGYEQYF. Here the CDR3 DNA reads TGTGCCAGCAGTCATCCGGGACTAGGCTACGAGCAGTACTTC.

This clonotype was seen many times. The rearrangement links TRBV5-1 to TRBJ2-1; TRBD1 matches 12 bases. CDR1 and CDR2 (germline): SGHRS, YFSETQ. The CDR3 covers 15 residues. V was clipped by 3 bases and J by 7 bases; unmatched bases: 5. The CDR3 loop reads CASSSRDRGQNEQFF. CDR3 coding DNA: TGCGCCAGCAGCTCTCGGGACAGGGGGCAGAATGAGCAGTTCTTC.

This chain uses TRBV18 with TRBJ2-5, with 10 bases identical to TRBD1. J lost 5 bases, V lost 2 bases, and 5 bases had no gene match. Per germline, CDR1 KGHSH and CDR2 LQKENI. CDR3 length: 15 amino acids. This CDR3 reads CASSPTGQGYETQYF. The DNA for the CDR3 is TGTGCCAGCTCACCAACGGGACAGGGGTACGAGACCCAGTACTTC.

This clonotype was picked up a small number of times. The chain carries TRBV10-3 and TRBJ2-5; the match to TRBD2 covers 7 bases. Germline values: CDR1 ENHRY, CDR2 SYGVKD. J was trimmed by 2 bases and V by 3 bases; bases with no gene match: 9. The CDR3 length is 16 residues. The CDR3 spells CAISEGEGRGQETQYF. The CDR3 DNA follows: TGTGCCATCAGTGAAGGGGAGGGGAGGGGTCAAGAGACCCAGTACTTC.